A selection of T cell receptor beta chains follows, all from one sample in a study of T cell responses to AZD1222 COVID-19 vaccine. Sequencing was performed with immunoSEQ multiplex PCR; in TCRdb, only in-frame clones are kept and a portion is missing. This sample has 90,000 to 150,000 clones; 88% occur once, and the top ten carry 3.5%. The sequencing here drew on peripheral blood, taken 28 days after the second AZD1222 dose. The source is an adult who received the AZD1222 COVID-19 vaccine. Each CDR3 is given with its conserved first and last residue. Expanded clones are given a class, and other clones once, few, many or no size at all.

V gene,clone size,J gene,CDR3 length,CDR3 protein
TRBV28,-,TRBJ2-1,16,CASRGRHTALDNEQFF
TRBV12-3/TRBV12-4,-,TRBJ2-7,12,CASSLDFYEQYF
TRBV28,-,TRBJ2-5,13,CATNPPGQETQYF
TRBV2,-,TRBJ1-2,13,CASSEEGSYGYTF
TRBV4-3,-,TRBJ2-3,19,CASSQDSSGGTPSTDTQYF
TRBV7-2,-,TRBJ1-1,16,CASSLGTGVLNTEAFF
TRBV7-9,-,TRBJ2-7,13,CASSPATGTRQYF
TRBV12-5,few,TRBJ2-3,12,CASAALTDTQYF
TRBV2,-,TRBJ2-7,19,CASSESIAGGLDPSYEQYF
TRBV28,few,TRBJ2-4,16,CASSKLASGTKNIQYF
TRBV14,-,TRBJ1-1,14,CASSQVFGAGEAFF
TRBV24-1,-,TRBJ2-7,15,CATSGTGQGVYEQYF
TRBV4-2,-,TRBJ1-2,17,CASSQDLGQGARYGYTF
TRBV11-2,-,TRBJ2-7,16,CASSLVGGLGSYEQYF
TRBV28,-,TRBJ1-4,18,CASSLNSFPWATNEKLFF
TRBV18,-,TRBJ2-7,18,CASSPPLAGGGEALEQYF
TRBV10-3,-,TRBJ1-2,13,CAISEDRERSYTF
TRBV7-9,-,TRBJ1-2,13,CASSLGGSYGYTF
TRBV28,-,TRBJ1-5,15,CASSSPDETIQPQHF
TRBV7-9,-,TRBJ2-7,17,CASSLAQGGRGRYEQYF
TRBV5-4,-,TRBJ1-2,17,CASSLARTGLGDYGYTF
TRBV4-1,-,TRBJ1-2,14,CASSPGQRSNGYTF
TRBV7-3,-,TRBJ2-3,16,CASSLGLAGVEGTQYF
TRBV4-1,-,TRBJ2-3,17,CASSQDGRSHPTDTQYF
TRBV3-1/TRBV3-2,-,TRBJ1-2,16,CASSQETQGARDGYTF
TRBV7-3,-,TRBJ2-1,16,CASSSKTGSSYNEQFF
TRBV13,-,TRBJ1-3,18,CASSPRDLDLISGNTIYF
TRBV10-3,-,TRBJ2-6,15,CAIRSTGSGANVLTF
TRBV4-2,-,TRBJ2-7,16,CASSQGLAGGRGEQYF
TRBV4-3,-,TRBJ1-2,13,CASSQDRDGSYTF
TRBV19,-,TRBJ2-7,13,CASRDRDVNEQYF
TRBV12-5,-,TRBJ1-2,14,CASGSVTDHYGYTF